The present TCR beta chain was sequenced within a study of blood T cell repertoires in COVID-19. Study background: Italy, Spain and the United States were the sources of the convalescent and acute COVID-19 samples. PBMCs, B-cell-depleted T cells, or T cells provided the cDNA or gDNA that made up the material.

How the authors handled the data: Counts of nucleated cells, estimated from reference gene primer amplification, were obtained. TCRdb's table, derived via immunoSEQ multiplex PCR, lists solely in-frame clones and lacks some. That table supplies the V and J calls and clone size; D and trimming were determined from the DNA. The table records tens of thousands of clones, roughly 87% of them present only once. The length of the CDR3 is 20 residues. Sequencing used peripheral blood. The TCR sequence derives from a woman of 80 years or more with acute or convalescent COVID-19. J is TRBJ2-7 and V is TRBV21-1; the table's D call, TRBD1, was not checked against the DNA. TRBV21-1 is reported as a pseudogene. CDR3 nucleotide sequence: TGTGCCAGCAGCAAATTCGGAAGGGACAGGGATCCACCTACACTCTACGAGCAGTGCTTC. It is translated as CASSKFGRDRDPPTLYEQCF.